The TCR beta chain described here comes from a study of T-cell memory formation after mild COVID-19. TCRdb re-called the 5' RACE reads with MiXCR, one entry per CDR3 protein. The sample has 550,000 to 650,000 distinct CDR3 sequences, around a sixth seen once; the top ten hold roughly 8%. There are a few counts of this clonotype. This receptor was identified in an adult woman who had mild COVID-19 (a few samples of this study predate the infection). Cell type and time point are not known. What was sequenced was PBMCs or a T cell subset sorted from them (not recorded which).

CDR3 DNA: TGTGCCAGCAGCGTAGATAGTGCCACTGAAGCTTTCTTT. Protein sequence: CASSVDSATEAFF. The chain recombines TRBV9 with TRBJ1-1; D uncertain. V lost 0 bases and J lost 4, with 7 bases in between. The CDR3 covers 13 residues. In germline, CDR1 is SGDLS, CDR2 YYNGEE.